The 25 T cell receptor beta chains below come from one sample, sequenced in a study of blood T cell repertoires in COVID-19. Profiled with immunoSEQ multiplex PCR; TCRdb holds only in-frame clones, not every one. The sample has 140,000 to 150,000 clones; around 90% are singletons. The sequenced sample consisted of peripheral blood. The receptor source for this set is a man between 65 and 80 years old with acute or convalescent COVID-19.

This clone appeared a single time. The CDR3 DNA sequence: TGTGCCAGCAGTCACAGCCGTGGCTTTGAGGGCTACACCTTC. It yields the protein CASSHSRGFEGYTF. This chain links TRBV27 with TRBJ1-2; no clear D gene. This CDR3 is built from 14 residues. Between the trimmed V and J ends, which lost 5 bases and 8 bases, there was a span of 18 bases. Germline lookup yields CDR1 MNHEY and CDR2 SMNVEV (reference sequence).

This chain joins TRBV7-7 and TRBJ1-6; D might be TRBD1 (6 bases). The germline V and J ends were trimmed by 2 bases and 2 bases, with 16 bases remaining between them. CDR1 and CDR2 from the germline V gene are SSHAT and FNYEAQ (reference sequence). The length of the CDR3 is 18 residues. The CDR3 here is CASSLRLSGGPYNSPLHF. The DNA for the CDR3 is TGTGCCAGCAGCTTACGATTATCGGGGGGCCCCTATAATTCACCCCTCCACTTT.

The gene calls are TRBV23-1 and TRBJ1-1, with D unclear. TRBV23-1 is labeled an ORF, and its function is uncertain. There are 10 residues in the CDR3. The CDR3 protein is CGARETEAFF. CDR3 nucleotides: TGCGGGGCGCGGGAGACTGAAGCTTTCTTT.

CDR3 nucleotide sequence: TGTGCCAGTAGCCAACAGGGTTTAACCTACGAGCAGTACTTC. Translated: CASSQQGLTYEQYF. The chain is built from TRBV19 and TRBJ2-7; D perhaps matches TRBD1 (6 bases). Trimming pared 6 bases from V and 2 bases from J, leaving 14 bases between. The CDR3 totals 14 residues. CDR1 is LNHDA, CDR2 SQIVND, per germline (reference sequence).

The chain joins TRBV5-4 to TRBJ2-7, with 8 bases aligning to TRBD2. The CDR3 is made up of 14 amino acids. The junction had 2 bases not matched to a gene; V was cut back by 0 bases and J by 3 bases. Per the germline V gene, CDR1 is SGHNT and CDR2 is YYREEE (reference sequence). CDR3: CASSLERENYEQYF. The CDR3 DNA reads TGTGCCAGCAGCTTGGAGCGGGAGAACTACGAGCAGTACTTC.

The chain employs TRBV7-2 and TRBJ1-2; D perhaps matches TRBD1 (5 bases). The length of the CDR3 is 14 residues. Trimming shortened V by 3 bases and J by 9 bases, and 17 bases separated the two germline ends. CDR1 is SGHTA, CDR2 FQGNSA, per germline. CDR3 residues: CASSFFRGGMSYTF. DNA of the CDR3: TGTGCCAGCAGCTTTTTTCGGGGGGGAATGAGCTACACCTTC.

This clone was seen more than once but under ten times. The chain carries TRBV18 and TRBJ1-3; D call uncertain. The CDR3 runs 17 residues. Trimming shortened V by 4 bases and J by 0 bases, and 16 bases separated the two germline ends. CDR1 KGHSH and CDR2 LQKENI come from the germline V gene. The DNA for the CDR3 is TGTGCCAGCTCACTAACTCGTGAAGGACTCTCTGGAAACACCATATATTTT. Amino acid sequence: CASSLTREGLSGNTIYF.

The chain links TRBV7-9 to TRBJ1-2; D unresolved. This CDR3 contains 13 residues. V lost 0 bases, J lost 4 bases, and 6 bases lay in between. Germline V gene lookup returns CDR1 SEHNR and CDR2 FQNEAQ (reference sequence). The CDR3 DNA reads as TGTGCCAGCAGCTTAGCCGGGTTCTATGGCTACACCTTC. Its protein product is CASSLAGFYGYTF.

This sequence joins TRBV12-3 or TRBV12-4 and TRBJ1-1; D may be TRBD1 (5 bases). This CDR3 spans 13 amino acids. Trimming pared 5 bases from V and 1 base from J, leaving 8 bases between. This CDR3 reads CASSGAPNTEAFF. The CDR3 bases are TGTGCCAGCAGTGGGGCACCGAACACTGAAGCTTTCTTT.

This chain links TRBV27 with TRBJ2-7, with TRBD1 matching 7 bases. Germline CDR1 reads MNHEY; CDR2 reads SMNVEV (reference sequence). The ends lost 8 bases at V and 2 bases at J; junction bases unmatched: 6. The CDR3 sequence is 13 residues long. CDR3 region: CASQRQGPYEQYF. The CDR3 DNA reads as TGTGCCAGCCAGAGACAGGGTCCCTACGAGCAGTACTTC.

J is TRBJ1-3 and V is TRBV5-1; 7 nucleotides line up with TRBD1. Trimming cost V 0 bases and J 8 bases; bases outside gene matches: 2. Germline CDR1 and CDR2: SGHRS and YFSETQ. There are 13 residues in the CDR3. The CDR3 here is CASSLGQGDTIYF. The CDR3 DNA reads as TGCGCCAGCAGCTTGGGACAGGGAGACACCATATATTTT.

The V call is TRBV5-5, the J call TRBJ2-5, with D perhaps TRBD2 (6 bases). In germline, CDR1 is SGHKS, CDR2 YYEKEE (reference sequence). V was shortened by 0 bases and J by 5 bases, with 11 bases between the two germline ends. The CDR3 is made up of 14 amino acids. The CDR3 nucleotides are TGTGCCAGCAGCTTGGTGCAGGGAGGCGAGACCCAGTACTTC. This sequence encodes CASSLVQGGETQYF.

With respect to this clone: Other nucleotide sequences in the sample specify the same CDR3. This rearrangement joins TRBV6-5 to TRBJ1-6; TRBD1 agrees at 9 bases. The junction had 8 bases not matched to a gene; V was cut back by 4 bases and J by 10 bases. The CDR3 has 15 amino acids. CDR1 is MNHEY and CDR2 is SVGAGI in the germline V gene. This CDR3 reads CASSSGQGRGSPLHF. Written as DNA, the CDR3 is TGTGCCAGCAGTTCGGGACAGGGAAGGGGGTCACCCCTCCACTTT.

This chain connects TRBV5-1 to TRBJ2-3; 12 nucleotides agree with TRBD1. The CDR3 is made up of 17 amino acids. The junction had 9 bases not matched to a gene; V was cut back by 2 bases and J by 5 bases. Germline CDR1 and CDR2: SGHRS and YFSETQ. For the CDR3, the DNA is TGCGCCAGCAGCTTTGTCACCGGGACAGGGGGCTTAGATACGCAGTATTTT. Translating it yields CASSFVTGTGGLDTQYF.

In DNA, the CDR3 is TGTGCCAGCAGTTCAGGGAGGATTCAAAAACTGTTTTTT. It is translated as CASSSGRIQKLFF. The J gene is TRBJ1-4, the V gene TRBV2; possibly TRBD1 for D (5 bases). This CDR3 spans 13 amino acids. Trimming removed 5 bases from V and 9 bases from J, with 13 bases in between. Germline CDR1 reads SNHLY; CDR2 reads FYNNEI.

The V call is TRBV18, the J call TRBJ2-3; TRBD2 agrees at 10 bases. J lost 1 base, V lost 0 bases, and 4 bases had no gene match. Germline loops: CDR1 KGHSH, CDR2 LQKENI. The CDR3 runs 17 residues. CDR3 nucleotide sequence: TGTGCCAGCTCACCACCTGGCCTAGCGGGGGGCACAGATACGCAGTATTTT. It yields the protein CASSPPGLAGGTDTQYF.

The rearrangement uses TRBV28 and TRBJ2-7; D possibly corresponds to TRBD2 (7 bases). The CDR3 consists of 14 residues. V dropped 2 bases and J dropped 3 bases, with 11 bases sitting between them. Germline V gene data show CDR1 as MDHEN and CDR2 as SYDVKM. CDR3 coding DNA: TGTGCCAGCAGTTTAGCGGGGGCCATCTACGAGCAGTACTTC. Translating gives CASSLAGAIYEQYF.

The chain couples TRBV5-4 to TRBJ1-1; 8 bases line up with TRBD1. CDR1 is SGHNT, CDR2 YYREEE, per germline (reference sequence). The CDR3 contains 16 residues. Trimming cost V 4 bases and J 0 bases; bases outside gene matches: 8. The CDR3 loop is CASSHGQGALNTEAFF. As DNA, the CDR3 is TGTGCCAGCAGCCATGGGCAGGGGGCTTTGAACACTGAAGCTTTCTTT.

The chain joins TRBV5-1 to TRBJ1-2; 9 nucleotides line up with TRBD1. Losses at the gene ends were 4 bases for V and 6 bases for J; bases not matched to a gene: 13. Germline V gene sequence: CDR1 SGHRS, CDR2 YFSETQ. The CDR3 runs 16 residues. The CDR3 loop is CASSRPPGQGGDGYTF. The CDR3 bases are TGCGCCAGCAGCCGTCCACCGGGACAGGGAGGCGATGGCTACACCTTC. Full variable domain (rest looked up from reference TRBV5-1 and TRBJ1-2): KAGVTQTPRYLIKTRGQQVTLSCSPISGHRSVSWYQQTPGQGLQFLFEYFSETQRNKGNFPGRFSGRQFSNSRSEMNVSTLELGDSALYLCASSRPPGQGGDGYTFGSGTRLTVV.

The chain has TRBV4-1 and TRBJ1-1; no firm D call. V was cut by 4 bases and J by 0 bases, with 9 bases left in between. Germline V CDR1 and CDR2: MGHRA, YSYEKL. The length of the CDR3 is 14 residues. CDR3 sequence reads: CASSRGFMNTEAFF. DNA for the CDR3: TGCGCCAGCAGCCGCGGATTCATGAACACTGAAGCTTTCTTT.

The rearrangement uses TRBV27 and TRBJ1-6, with TRBD1 as a possible D gene (6 bases). The CDR3 has 16 amino acids. From germline, CDR1 is MNHEY and CDR2 SMNVEV (reference sequence). Trimming left V 1 base short and J 7 bases short, with 14 bases between. The CDR3, as DNA: TGTGCCAGCAGTTTATACGAGGGGGTGGGAAATTCACCCCTCCACTTT. Encoded protein: CASSLYEGVGNSPLHF.

CDR3 protein: CASSMGDRGNQPQHF. The CDR3 nucleotides read TGTGCCAGTAGTATGGGGGACAGGGGCAATCAGCCCCAGCATTTT. The genes are TRBV19 and TRBJ1-5, with TRBD1 matching over 9 bases. With V trimmed by 3 bases and J by 2 bases, 2 bases remained unmatched. The CDR3 spans 15 residues. From germline, CDR1 is LNHDA and CDR2 SQIVND (reference sequence).

This rearrangement joins TRBV19 to TRBJ1-1; 7 bases line up with TRBD1. Germline CDR1 and CDR2: LNHDA and SQIVND (reference sequence). The J segment lost 10 bases and the V segment lost 7 bases, leaving 12 bases of the junction unmatched. This CDR3 has 13 amino acids. The CDR3 region has the DNA TGTGCCAGTATTCCGGACAGGACAATCGGAGCTTTCTTT. Translating it yields CASIPDRTIGAFF.

The chain joins TRBV12-3 or TRBV12-4 to TRBJ1-2; the match to TRBD1 covers 7 bases. Unmatched junction bases numbered 6, after V lost 3 bases and J lost 8 bases. This CDR3 is 13 amino acids long. CDR3 nucleotide sequence: TGTGCCAGCAGTTTTACAGGGGACTCCGGCTACACCTTC. Its protein is CASSFTGDSGYTF.

The rearrangement links TRBV18 to TRBJ1-4; no clear D gene. This CDR3 region has 16 residues. Germline V gene data show CDR1 as KGHSH and CDR2 as LQKENI. The V end was cut by 3 bases, the J end by 1 base, with 12 bases between. CDR3 sequence (DNA): TGTGCCAGCTCACCGGCCGAAGGAGGAACTAATGAAAAACTGTTTTTT. Its protein is CASSPAEGGTNEKLFF.